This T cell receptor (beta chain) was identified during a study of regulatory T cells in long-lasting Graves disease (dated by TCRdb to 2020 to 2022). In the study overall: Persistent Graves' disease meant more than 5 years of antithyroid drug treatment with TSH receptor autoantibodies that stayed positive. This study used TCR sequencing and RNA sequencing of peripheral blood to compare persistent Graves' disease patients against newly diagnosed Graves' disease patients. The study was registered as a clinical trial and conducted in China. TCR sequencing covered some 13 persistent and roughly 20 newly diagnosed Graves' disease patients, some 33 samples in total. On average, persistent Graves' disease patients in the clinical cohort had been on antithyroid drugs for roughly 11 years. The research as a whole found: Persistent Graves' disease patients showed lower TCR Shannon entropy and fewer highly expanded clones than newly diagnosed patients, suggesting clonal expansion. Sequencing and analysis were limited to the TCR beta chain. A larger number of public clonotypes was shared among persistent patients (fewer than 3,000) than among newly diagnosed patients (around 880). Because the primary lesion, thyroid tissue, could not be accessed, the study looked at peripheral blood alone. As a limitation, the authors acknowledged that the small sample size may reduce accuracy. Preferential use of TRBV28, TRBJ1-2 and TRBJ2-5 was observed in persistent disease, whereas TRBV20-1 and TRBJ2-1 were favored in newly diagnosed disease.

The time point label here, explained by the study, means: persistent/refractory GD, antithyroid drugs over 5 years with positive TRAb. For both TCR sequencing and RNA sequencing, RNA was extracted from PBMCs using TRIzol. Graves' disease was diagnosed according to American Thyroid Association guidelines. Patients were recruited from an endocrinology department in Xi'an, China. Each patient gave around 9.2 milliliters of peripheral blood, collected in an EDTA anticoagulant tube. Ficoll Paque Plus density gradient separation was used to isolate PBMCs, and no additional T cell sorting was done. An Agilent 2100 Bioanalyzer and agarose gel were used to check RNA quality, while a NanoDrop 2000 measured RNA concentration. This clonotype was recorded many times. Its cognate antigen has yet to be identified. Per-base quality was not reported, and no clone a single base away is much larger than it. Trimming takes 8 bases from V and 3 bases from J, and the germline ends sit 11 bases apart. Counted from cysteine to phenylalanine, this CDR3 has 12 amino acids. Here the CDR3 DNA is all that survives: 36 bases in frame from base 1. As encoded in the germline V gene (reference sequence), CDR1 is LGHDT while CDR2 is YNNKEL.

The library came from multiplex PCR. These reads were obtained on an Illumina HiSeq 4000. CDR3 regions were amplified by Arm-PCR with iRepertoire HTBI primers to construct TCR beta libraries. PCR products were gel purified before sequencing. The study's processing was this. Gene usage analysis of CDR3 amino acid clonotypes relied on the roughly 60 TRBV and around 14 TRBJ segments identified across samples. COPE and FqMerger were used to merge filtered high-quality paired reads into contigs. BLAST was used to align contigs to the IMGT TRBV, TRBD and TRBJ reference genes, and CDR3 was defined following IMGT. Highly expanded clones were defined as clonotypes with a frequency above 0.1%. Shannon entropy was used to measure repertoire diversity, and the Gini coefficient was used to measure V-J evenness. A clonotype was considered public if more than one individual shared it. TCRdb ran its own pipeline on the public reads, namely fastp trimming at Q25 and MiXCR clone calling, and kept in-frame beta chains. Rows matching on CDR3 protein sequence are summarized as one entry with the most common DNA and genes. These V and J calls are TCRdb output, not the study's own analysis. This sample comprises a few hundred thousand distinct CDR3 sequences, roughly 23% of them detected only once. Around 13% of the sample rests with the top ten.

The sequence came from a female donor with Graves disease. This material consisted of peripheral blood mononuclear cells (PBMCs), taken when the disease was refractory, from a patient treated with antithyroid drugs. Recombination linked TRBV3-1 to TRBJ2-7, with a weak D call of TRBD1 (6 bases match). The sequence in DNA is TGTGCCAGCGGCGGACAGTTCTACGAGCAGTACTTC. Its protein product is CASGGQFYEQYF.